This T cell receptor beta chain was recovered during a study of Ad26.COV2.S vaccination and SARS-CoV-2 variants. General study results and limits: Spike-specific responses of CD8+ and CD4+ T cells were reported to display substantial breadth after vaccination. Assessments of TCR breadth and depth may have underestimated the total T cell responses. Vaccine recipients had higher spike-specific TCR breadth than placebo recipients. Whether participants received vaccine or placebo, their non-spike TCR breadth was similar.

Note on this clone: As yet, its antigen is unknown.

Clones were read by immunoSEQ multiplex PCR, and TCRdb kept only the in-frame ones, dropping some. The sample yields 120,000 to 150,000 clones, approximately 90% seen once. There are 12 residues in the CDR3. The V gene's germline CDR1 is SGHNT and CDR2 YENEEA. V was trimmed by 5 bases and J by 7 bases, leaving 11 bases between them. The input for sequencing was peripheral blood, taken after recovery from COVID-19. The TCR sequence derives from a human donor who had recovered from COVID-19. The rearrangement links TRBV11-3 to TRBJ1-1; D possibly corresponds to TRBD1 (6 bases). The DNA for the CDR3 is TGTGCCAGCAGCCCAGGGGCTGGTGAAGCTTTCTTT. Translating it yields CASSPGAGEAFF. Variable domain in full (rest from reference TRBV11-3 and TRBJ1-1): EAGVVQSPRYKIIEKKQPVAFWCNPISGHNTLYWYLQNLGQGPELLIRYENEEAVDDSQLPKDRFSAERLKGVDSTLKIQPAELGDSAVYLCASSPGAGEAFFGQGTRLTVV.